Sequencing of this T cell receptor (beta chain) was carried out in a study of lymphopenia after photon versus proton radiotherapy. Study-level results: Post-nadir TCR diversity decline inversely tracked overall survival among those who died.

V lost 2 bases to trimming and J lost 6 bases, with 8 bases between them. The CDR3 has 13 amino acids. Germline V gene lookup returns CDR1 MNHEY and CDR2 SVGAGI. Measured with immunoSEQ multiplex PCR; TCRdb has only the in-frame clones, and not every one. The sample holds about 40,000 clones, around 83% seen once. With regard to this clone: Its antigen is undetermined.

The receptor was derived from an older woman with pancreatic cancer. Some clones in this sample may be carry-over from other donors' samples. The specimen comprised peripheral blood, sampled from a patient treated with proton-based radiotherapy. The V gene is TRBV6-5, the J gene TRBJ1-5, with no clear D. CDR3 loop: CASSYRPAQPQHF. CDR3 bases: TGTGCCAGCAGTTACCGGCCGGCTCAGCCCCAGCATTTT.